One and the same sample provided the 8 T cell receptor beta chains below, sequenced in a study of blood T cell repertoires in COVID-19. Some clones are missing from TCRdb's copy, which holds only in-frame ones; the method was immunoSEQ multiplex PCR. The table records about 210,000 clones, about 86% of them present only once. Sequenced material: PBMCs or T cells enriched from blood (not recorded which). These receptors came from a woman aged 40 to 50 with acute COVID-19.

The chain carries TRBV19 and TRBJ2-2, with 9 nucleotides matching TRBD2. V lost 3 bases, J lost 7 bases, and 6 bases stayed unmatched. This CDR3 region has 15 residues. Germline V gene lookup returns CDR1 LNHDA and CDR2 SQIVND (reference sequence). This CDR3 is CASSISGRWVGELFF. As DNA, the CDR3 is TGTGCCAGTAGTATTAGCGGGAGATGGGTCGGGGAGCTGTTTTTT.

The V and J genes are TRBV7-3 and TRBJ2-3, with 11 bases that match TRBD2. J lost 2 bases, V lost 5 bases, and 6 bases had no gene match. The germline CDR1 and CDR2 sequences are SGHTA and FQGTGA. The CDR3 sequence is 16 residues long. The CDR3 loop is CASSRRLAGTTDTQYF. Here the CDR3 DNA reads TGTGCCAGCAGCCGACGACTAGCGGGGACCACAGATACGCAGTATTTT. Based on the CDR3 plus reference TRBV7-3 and TRBJ2-3, the full variable domain is GAGVSQTPSNKVTEKGKYVELRCDPISGHTALYWYRQSLGQGPEFLIYFQGTGAADDSGLPNDRFFAVRPEGSVSTLKIQRTERGDSAVYLCASSRRLAGTTDTQYFGPGTRLTVL.

The table lists this clone with a few counts. This rearrangement joins TRBV4-1 to TRBJ2-1; TRBD1 agrees at 8 bases. Trimming took 0 bases from V and 5 from J; bases not matched to a gene: 3. CDR1 and CDR2 from the germline V gene are MGHRA and YSYEKL. This CDR3 contains 15 residues. As DNA, the CDR3 is TGCGCCAGCAGCCAAGAGGACAGGGAAGACAATGAGCAGTTCTTC. This sequence encodes CASSQEDREDNEQFF.

In its sample, this clone was seen many times. The chain couples TRBV6-5 to TRBJ2-7; the D gene is possibly TRBD2 (6 bases). Germline loops: CDR1 MNHEY, CDR2 SVGAGI. V lost 5 bases and J 5 bases, leaving 19 bases between the germline ends. CDR3 length: 15 amino acids. Written as DNA, the CDR3 is TGTGCCAGCAGTCAGGTGGGGGGAGGTGGAGACGAGCAGTACTTC. Its translation: CASSQVGGGGDEQYF.

This chain joins TRBV30 and TRBJ1-1; D is ambiguous. Trimming stripped 2 bases from V and 5 bases from J, with 18 bases between. From germline, CDR1 is GTSNPN and CDR2 SVGIG (reference sequence). The CDR3 is made up of 15 amino acids. The CDR3 is CAWSTHYEEKTEAFF. The CDR3 region has the DNA TGTGCCTGGAGTACACATTACGAGGAGAAGACTGAAGCTTTCTTT. The whole variable domain, filled in from reference TRBV30 and TRBJ1-1, reads SQTIHQWPATLVQPVGSPLSLECTVEGTSNPNLYWYRQAAGRGLQLLFYSVGIGQISSEVPQNLSASRPQDRQFILSSKKLLLSDSGFYLCAWSTHYEEKTEAFFGQGTRLTVV.

This sequence joins TRBV15 and TRBJ2-7; 8 bases agree with TRBD1. V lost 0 bases, J lost 7 bases, and 11 bases stayed unmatched. This CDR3 region has 16 residues. The germline CDR1 and CDR2 sequences are LNHNV and YYDKDF (reference sequence). The CDR3 sequence is CATSRDRRTGKIEQYF. The CDR3 nucleotides read TGTGCCACCAGCAGAGATCGGCGGACAGGGAAAATTGAGCAGTACTTC.

A few counts support this clone. V is TRBV27 and J is TRBJ2-7; D is unresolved. Germline values: CDR1 MNHEY, CDR2 SMNVEV (reference sequence). CDR3 length equals 13 residues. The ends were cut back, 5 bases at V and 0 bases at J, with 8 bases in the middle. This CDR3 is CASSGSSSYEQYF. CDR3 coding DNA: TGTGCCAGCAGTGGTTCGAGCTCCTACGAGCAGTACTTC.

This chain links TRBV19 with TRBJ2-1; TRBD2 aligns across 8 bases. Germline CDR1 reads LNHDA; CDR2 reads SQIVND (reference sequence). There are 16 residues in the CDR3. With 3 bases clipped from V and 6 bases from J, the junction kept 10 bases outside the gene matches. The CDR3 region has the DNA TGTGCCAGTAGTATTGGTCCCGGGAGGGCCCCCAATGAGCAGTTCTTC. It encodes CASSIGPGRAPNEQFF.